This T cell receptor beta chain stems from a study of OX40 agonist ivuxolimab in advanced cancers. Study-wide context: Ivuxolimab is an agonistic anti-OX40 (CD134) antibody, and patients were treated with it. Partial responses were achieved by three patients: one hepatocellular carcinoma, two cutaneous melanoma.

The V gene's germline CDR1 is LGHNT and CDR2 FRNRAP. The CDR3 covers 15 residues. Trimming at V came to 5 bases and at J to 2 bases, leaving 5 bases not matched to a gene. The method was immunoSEQ multiplex PCR; TCRdb's version includes in-frame clones alone and lacks a portion of them. The data hold approximately 34,000 clones, with 81% observed a single time. Anyone with autoimmune disease history or systemic immunosuppression was excluded. The specimen comprised CD4+ or CD8+ T cells sorted from blood, sampled in a trial of the OX40 agonist ivuxolimab. The source is an adult with an advanced solid tumor such as melanoma, head and neck, liver or kidney cancer. The chain uses TRBV12-5 and TRBJ2-1; the match to TRBD1 covers 8 bases. CDR3 region: CASGLRGQAYNEQFF. CDR3 bases: TGTGCTAGTGGTCTGAGGGGACAGGCCTACAATGAGCAGTTCTTC.